These 15 T cell receptor beta chains came from one sample sequenced in a study of shared clonotypes between healthy human individuals. The naive CD8 fraction comprised CD45RO-negative cells positively selected for CCR7 and excluded terminally differentiated effector memory CD45RA+ cells. The repertoire was sequenced with immunoSEQ multiplex PCR; TCRdb's copy has only in-frame clones and lacks some. The sample lists millions of clones, about 92% occurring once. Specimen: naive CD8+ T cells from PBMCs. These receptors were obtained from a man younger than 35 in good health. Some clones in this sample may be carry-over from other donors' samples.

This chain links TRBV27 with TRBJ2-7; D perhaps matches TRBD2 (5 bases). There are 13 residues in the CDR3. Germline V gene data show CDR1 as MNHEY and CDR2 as SMNVEV (reference sequence). V dropped 6 bases and J dropped 0 bases, with 9 bases sitting between them. Here the CDR3 DNA reads TGTGCCAGCAGCACCCGGGACTCCTACGAGCAGTACTTC. Protein product: CASSTRDSYEQYF.

This sequence joins TRBV19 and TRBJ2-7; D is unclear. Per the germline V gene, CDR1 is LNHDA and CDR2 is SQIVND (reference sequence). V gave up 5 bases and J gave up 3 bases, with 17 bases separating them. The CDR3 has 15 residues. The CDR3 region has the DNA TGTGCCAGTAGTGCCACACGTTGGGGAAGCTACGAGCAGTACTTC. Amino acids: CASSATRWGSYEQYF.

A word on this clone: Sequence at one end of the junction differs from germline and may be a read error. V gene TRBV6-5 combines with J gene TRBJ1-1; D possibly corresponds to TRBD1 (5 bases). Per the germline V gene, CDR1 is MNHEY and CDR2 is SVGAGI. This CDR3 spans 14 amino acids. CDR3 sequence reads: CAISESGRDTEAFF. CDR3 coding DNA: TGTGCCATCAGTGAGTCGGGCAGGGACACTGAAGCTTTCTTT.

V is TRBV28 and J is TRBJ1-2; 8 bases match TRBD1. V dropped 6 bases and J dropped 8; count of bases not matched to a gene: 8. The CDR3 runs 13 residues. Germline V CDR1 and CDR2: MDHEN, SYDVKM. CDR3 loop: CASRGDRSGGYTF. As DNA, the CDR3 is TGTGCCAGCAGGGGGGACAGGAGCGGAGGCTACACCTTC.

The V gene is TRBV28, the J gene TRBJ2-3; TRBD2 matches at 7 bases. V was clipped by 3 bases and J by 6 bases; unmatched bases: 12. Per germline, CDR1 MDHEN and CDR2 SYDVKM. The CDR3 runs to 16 residues. CDR3 nucleotide sequence: TGTGCCAGCAGTTTTGCCAGCGGGAAGGGCCCGGATACGCAGTATTTT. Encoded protein: CASSFASGKGPDTQYF.

The rearrangement links TRBV7-8 to TRBJ1-3; tentative D call: TRBD1 (6 bases). Germline loops: CDR1 SGHVS, CDR2 FQNEAQ. The V and J ends lost 3 bases and 0 bases respectively, with 12 bases between them. The length of the CDR3 is 16 residues. The CDR3 loop reads CASSFLDSASGNTIYF. CDR3 DNA: TGTGCCAGCAGCTTCTTGGACAGTGCCTCTGGAAACACCATATATTTT.

The gene calls are TRBV5-6 and TRBJ2-2; D may be TRBD1 (6 bases). Germline values: CDR1 SGHDT, CDR2 YYEEEE. V lost 3 bases, J lost 4 bases, and 16 bases lay in between. This CDR3 region has 16 residues. The CDR3 nucleotides read TGTGCCAGCAGCTCCATGTCTCAGGGGATCACCGGGGAGCTGTTTTTT. Its protein is CASSSMSQGITGELFF.

This chain connects TRBV14 to TRBJ2-5; the D gene could be TRBD1 or TRBD2 (5 bases each). Germline CDR1 SGHDN, CDR2 FVKESK. This CDR3 is 16 amino acids long. Trimming shortened V by 0 bases and J by 5 bases, and 16 bases separated the two germline ends. The CDR3 is CASSQEWGNSVETQYF. CDR3 nucleotide sequence: TGTGCCAGCAGCCAAGAATGGGGGAACTCAGTGGAGACCCAGTACTTC. The whole variable domain, remainder taken from reference TRBV14 and TRBJ2-5, is EAGVTQFPSHSVIEKGQTVTLRCDPISGHDNLYWYRRVMGKEIKFLLHFVKESKQDESGMPNNRFLAERTGGTYSTLKVQPAELEDSGVYFCASSQEWGNSVETQYFGPGTRLLVL.

The gene calls are TRBV11-2 and TRBJ1-1, with D uncertain. V shed 0 bases and J shed 3 bases, with 14 bases lying between them. The CDR3 totals 16 residues. The germline gives CDR1 SGHAT, CDR2 FQNNGV. The chain's CDR3 is CASSLDRTGPYTEAFF. As DNA, the CDR3 is TGTGCCAGCAGCTTAGATAGAACCGGGCCGTACACTGAAGCTTTCTTT.

Only one count was recorded for this clone. The chain recombines TRBV4-3 with TRBJ2-7, with 9 bases matching TRBD2. Germline-derived CDR1 and CDR2 are LGHNA and YSLEER. Losses at the gene ends were 4 bases for V and 2 bases for J; bases not matched to a gene: 6. The CDR3 extends over 15 amino acids. The CDR3 DNA is TGCGCCAGCAGCCTGGAGACTAGCGGAGCCTACGAGCAGTACTTC. Protein sequence: CASSLETSGAYEQYF.

This clone was detected once. V gene TRBV10-3 combines with J gene TRBJ1-5; tentative D call: TRBD1 (5 bases). Looked up from germline, CDR1 is ENHRY and CDR2 is SYGVKD. CDR3 length: 13 residues. With 4 bases removed from V and 6 bases from J, the gap between germline ends came to 10 bases. CDR3 protein: CAISAAGSQPQHF. As DNA, the CDR3 is TGTGCCATCAGTGCAGCAGGGTCTCAGCCCCAGCATTTT.

This chain links TRBV15 with TRBJ1-5; D remains unclear. Per germline, CDR1 LNHNV and CDR2 YYDKDF (reference sequence). The CDR3 runs 13 residues. Deletions cut 5 bases from V and 4 bases from J, with 9 bases between. Here the CDR3 reads CATSPGFNQPQHF. CDR3 DNA sequence: TGTGCCACCAGCCCGGGTTTTAATCAGCCCCAGCATTTT.

CDR3: CASSQGSGVGGNTIYF. The CDR3 coding sequence is TGCGCCAGCAGCCAAGGAAGTGGAGTAGGCGGAAACACCATATATTTT. The chain joins TRBV4-3 to TRBJ1-3; D uncertain. The CDR3 has 16 residues. V was pared by 1 base and J by 4 bases, with 14 bases between. Germline CDR1 and CDR2: LGHNA and YSLEER.

The chain uses TRBV7-6 and TRBJ2-3, with 8 bases aligning to TRBD2. Looked up from germline, CDR1 is SGHVS and CDR2 is FNYEAQ. The CDR3 is 16 residues long. Trimming cost V 2 bases and J 0 bases; bases outside gene matches: 4. In DNA form, the CDR3 reads TGTGCCAGCAGCTTATTTACTAGCGGTAGCACAGATACGCAGTATTTT. This codes for CASSLFTSGSTDTQYF.

The genes are TRBV2 and TRBJ2-7, with 8 bases that match TRBD2. This CDR3 comprises 13 residues. Germline V gene sequence: CDR1 SNHLY, CDR2 FYNNEI. V trimming: 6 bases; J trimming: 3 bases; junction bases outside the gene matches: 4. In nucleotides, the CDR3 is TGTGCCAGCAGGGCAGCGGGAGTCTACGAGCAGTACTTC. It encodes CASRAAGVYEQYF.